One and the same sample provided the 15 T cell receptor beta chains below, sequenced in a study of T cell repertoires in cytomegalovirus infection. TCRdb analysed the reads with MiXCR anew, one entry per CDR3 protein. Of approximately 730,000 distinct CDR3 sequences listed, 25% to 30% are singletons. Antigen specificity for these receptors is unknown. The sample was cultured CD8+ T cells from PBMCs, taken from culture after CMV antigen stimulation. Receptor source: a human donor in good health (CMV status not recorded). Some clones in this sample may be carry-over from other donors' samples.

J is TRBJ2-1 and V is TRBV5-1; tentatively, D is TRBD1 or TRBD2 (5 bases each). V gave up 0 bases and J gave up 4 bases, with 11 bases separating them. CDR3 length: 15 residues. Germline V gene lookup returns CDR1 SGHRS and CDR2 YFSETQ. The CDR3 here is CASSLGQGEYNEQFF. The CDR3 bases are TGCGCCAGCAGCTTGGGGCAGGGAGAGTACAATGAGCAGTTCTTC.

This chain joins TRBV27 and TRBJ2-7; TRBD1 might be the D (6 bases). Looked up from germline, CDR1 is MNHEY and CDR2 is SMNVEV (reference sequence). Deletions cut 3 bases from V and 3 bases from J, with 15 bases between. The CDR3 runs 15 residues. CDR3: CASSFSRAGDYEQYF. As DNA, the CDR3 is TGTGCCAGCAGTTTCTCCAGGGCAGGGGACTACGAGCAGTACTTC.

The J gene is TRBJ1-2, the V gene TRBV24-1; 9 bases agree with TRBD1. This CDR3 region has 14 residues. The trim removed 5 bases at V and 3 bases at J, leaving 3 bases unmatched. Per germline, CDR1 KGHDR and CDR2 SFDVKD. The CDR3 bases are TGTGCCACCAGTGGTACAGGGGGCCACTATGGCTACACCTTC. Its protein is CATSGTGGHYGYTF.

The genes are TRBV12-3 or TRBV12-4 and TRBJ1-1, with D possibly matching TRBD1 (6 bases). CDR3 length equals 11 residues. V was pared by 3 bases and J by 12 bases, with 11 bases between. CDR3 sequence reads: CASSFGTSPFF. In nucleotides, the CDR3 is TGTGCCAGCAGTTTCGGGACATCGCCTTTCTTT.

This chain joins TRBV27 and TRBJ1-1; the match to TRBD1 covers 10 bases. CDR1 is MNHEY, CDR2 SMNVEV, per germline (reference sequence). The junction had 16 bases not matched to a gene; V was cut back by 5 bases and J by 1 base. CDR3 size: 19 residues. The CDR3 here is CASSPTLWDRGPRNTEAFF. CDR3 coding DNA: TGTGCCAGCAGTCCGACCCTCTGGGACAGGGGTCCGAGGAACACTGAAGCTTTCTTT.

This chain uses TRBV7-9 with TRBJ1-2; D unresolved. The CDR3 extends over 14 amino acids. V was pared by 5 bases and J by 5 bases, with 15 bases between. The germline CDR1 and CDR2 sequences are SEHNR and FQNEAQ (reference sequence). CDR3 DNA: TGTGCCAGCAGCCCCCCAAACGGGGTGTATGGCTACACCTTC. Translated: CASSPPNGVYGYTF.

This clonotype has just a few counts. The V gene is TRBV19, the J gene TRBJ1-5; D possibly corresponds to TRBD1 (5 bases). This CDR3 contains 15 residues. In germline, CDR1 is LNHDA, CDR2 SQIVND (reference sequence). V was pared by 3 bases and J by 1 base, with 10 bases between. CDR3: CASSIRRQSNQPQHF. In nucleotides, the CDR3 is TGTGCCAGTAGTATTAGGAGACAGAGCAATCAGCCCCAGCATTTT.

This chain joins TRBV6-1 and TRBJ2-7; D may be TRBD1 (5 bases). This CDR3 contains 12 residues. The germline gives CDR1 MNHNS, CDR2 SASEGT. The V end was cut by 5 bases, the J end by 4 bases, with 9 bases between. The CDR3 DNA reads as TGTGCCAGCAGTAAAGGGGTTTACGAGCAGTACTTC. Translated: CASSKGVYEQYF.

This clonotype was observed many times. J is TRBJ1-2 and V is TRBV12-3 or TRBV12-4; D unclear. The CDR3 is 12 amino acids. V was pared by 8 bases and J by 5 bases, with 12 bases between. CDR3 DNA: TGTGCCAGCGGGTCGAGGGTATATGGCTACACCTTC. Translated, it gives CASGSRVYGYTF.

This clonotype was seen many times. Here the CDR3 DNA reads TGTGCCAGCAGTCCCCCTGGGTATAGCAATCAGCCCCAGCATTTT. Protein sequence: CASSPPGYSNQPQHF. The rearrangement links TRBV12-3 or TRBV12-4 to TRBJ1-5; no clear D. This CDR3 region has 15 residues. Deletions cut 5 bases from V and 0 bases from J, with 11 bases between.

The rearrangement links TRBV7-9 to TRBJ2-3; 7 nucleotides align to TRBD1. There are 20 residues in the CDR3. J lost 0 bases, V lost 5 bases, and 20 bases had no gene match. Per the germline V gene, CDR1 is SEHNR and CDR2 is FQNEAQ (reference sequence). The CDR3 region is CASSPLLRTAGGESTDTQYF. The CDR3 DNA reads TGTGCCAGCAGCCCACTGCTTCGGACGGCAGGGGGAGAGAGCACAGATACGCAGTATTTT.

V is TRBV25-1 and J is TRBJ2-1; 10 positions agree with TRBD1. In germline, CDR1 is MGHDK, CDR2 SYGVNS. The V gene end was trimmed by 0 bases and the J gene end by 8 bases; junction bases not matched to a gene: 13. The CDR3 has 18 residues. This CDR3 is CASSEYFVRTGGKDEQFF. CDR3 nucleotide sequence: TGTGCCAGCAGTGAATATTTTGTCAGGACAGGGGGTAAGGATGAGCAGTTCTTC.

This clonotype was observed a few times. This chain uses TRBV6-1 with TRBJ2-1, with D perhaps matching TRBD1 or TRBD2 (5 bases each). Germline CDR1 is MNHNS and CDR2 is SASEGT. Deletions cut 1 base from V and 9 bases from J, with 10 bases between. This CDR3 is built from 13 residues. The CDR3 bases are TGTGCCAGCAGTGAAGGAGGGGCCGGTGAGCAGTTCTTC. It specifies CASSEGGAGEQFF.

This clonotype was seen a handful of times. A junction boundary mismatches the germline segment, possibly from a read error. V usage is TRBV6-1 and J usage is TRBJ2-2, with D maybe TRBD1 (6 bases). CDR3 size: 17 residues. CDR1 is MNHNS, CDR2 SASEGT, per germline. The CDR3 DNA follows: TGTGCCAGCACTGAACTATGGGACACCTTATGGGTCGGGGAGCTGTTTTTT. The encoded protein is CASTELWDTLWVGELFF.

Regarding this clonotype: Mismatch with germline at one junction end may stem from a read error. The CDR3 DNA follows: TGTGCCAGCAGCACGGGACGCGTTAGAGGGAACTCTGGCTACACCTTC. Amino acid sequence: CASSTGRVRGNSGYTF. The gene calls are TRBV12-3 or TRBV12-4 and TRBJ1-2; TRBD1 might be the D (5 bases). The CDR3 extends over 16 amino acids.